This is a list of T cell receptor beta chains from one sample in a study of T cells in Graves' hyperthyroidism and ophthalmopathy. TCRdb passed the multiplex PCR reads through MiXCR, listing each CDR3 protein once. The data contain about 510,000 distinct CDR3 sequences, over 45% of them seen just once; the ten biggest clones take up about two fifths. What was sequenced was peripheral blood or thyroid tissue (not recorded which). The source of these receptors is an adult woman with Graves' disease, either hyperthyroidism or ophthalmopathy (not recorded which). Both conserved end residues are part of each CDR3. Each record gives: CDR3 DNA, CDR3 protein, D gene, V gene, clone size, J gene. D genes are given only for firm matches. Some rows have no size entry. The others give once, few or many, or a class for an expanded clone.

CDR3 DNA: TGCAGTGCAGCGGCGTCCGAGGGACAGGCGCTCTCCTACGAGCAGTACTTC
CDR3 protein: CSAAASEGQALSYEQYF
D gene: TRBD1
V gene: TRBV20-1
clone size: -
J gene: TRBJ2-7

CDR3 DNA: TGTGCCAGCAGTGACAGGGCCGGAGGAAAACTGTTTTTT
CDR3 protein: CASSDRAGGKLFF
D gene: -
V gene: TRBV2
clone size: few
J gene: TRBJ1-4

CDR3 DNA: TGTGCCAGCTGGGGAACCGTAGGGGCCTATGGCTACACCTTC
CDR3 protein: CASWGTVGAYGYTF
D gene: -
V gene: TRBV28
clone size: -
J gene: TRBJ1-2

CDR3 DNA: TGTGCCAGTAGTAGCCGTCCCTGGACAGGGGAAGCATATTTGTTGAACACTGAAGCTTTCTTT
CDR3 protein: CASSSRPWTGEAYLLNTEAFF
D gene: TRBD1
V gene: TRBV19
clone size: many
J gene: TRBJ1-1

CDR3 DNA: TGTGCCAGCAGCTTGGGGGGTGGGACCTACGTCCTGACTTTC
CDR3 protein: CASSLGGGTYVLTF
D gene: -
V gene: TRBV7-9
clone size: -
J gene: TRBJ2-6

CDR3 DNA: TGCAGTGCTAGAGACGCAGGGAGCTATGGCTACACCTTC
CDR3 protein: CSARDAGSYGYTF
D gene: -
V gene: TRBV20-1
clone size: many
J gene: TRBJ1-2

CDR3 DNA: TGTGCCAGCAGTTACTCTGGGACCCAAGTCAGCACCGGGGAGCTGTTTTTT
CDR3 protein: CASSYSGTQVSTGELFF
D gene: -
V gene: TRBV6-5
clone size: -
J gene: TRBJ2-2

CDR3 DNA: TGCAGTGCTAAGGATGGTGAAGCTTTCTTT
CDR3 protein: CSAKDGEAFF
D gene: -
V gene: TRBV20-1
clone size: many
J gene: TRBJ1-1

CDR3 DNA: TGCGCCAGCAGCGAAGGGGGGATCGTATACGAGCAGTACTTC
CDR3 protein: CASSEGGIVYEQYF
D gene: -
V gene: TRBV5-1
clone size: many
J gene: TRBJ2-7

CDR3 DNA: TGTGCCAGCAGTGCTTTTATGGACTCTGGGGCCAACGTCCTGACTTTC
CDR3 protein: CASSAFMDSGANVLTF
D gene: -
V gene: TRBV6-1
clone size: many
J gene: TRBJ2-6

CDR3 DNA: TGTGCCAGCAGCCAACTGGTCTGCGAGCAGTACTTC
CDR3 protein: CASSQLVCEQYF
D gene: -
V gene: TRBV14
clone size: many
J gene: TRBJ2-7

CDR3 DNA: TGTGCCAGCAGCTTAGGTCCATTGGGACAGGGTCTCTCGCAGTACTTC
CDR3 protein: CASSLGPLGQGLSQYF
D gene: TRBD1
V gene: TRBV7-2
clone size: once
J gene: TRBJ2-7

CDR3 DNA: TGCAGTGCTAGATGGGGGGGGACTGAAAAACTGTTTTTT
CDR3 protein: CSARWGGTEKLFF
D gene: -
V gene: TRBV20-1
clone size: -
J gene: TRBJ1-4

CDR3 DNA: TGTGCCAGCAGGTCACAGGGGGCGAGAAACACCATATATTTT
CDR3 protein: CASRSQGARNTIYF
D gene: TRBD1
V gene: TRBV28
clone size: -
J gene: TRBJ1-3

CDR3 DNA: TGTGCCAGCAACGGGGACCAAGAGACCCAGTACTTC
CDR3 protein: CASNGDQETQYF
D gene: -
V gene: TRBV25-1
clone size: -
J gene: TRBJ2-5

CDR3 DNA: TGTGCTAGAGGCAGGTGGACAGGGGAGACTGGGGCCAACGTCCTGACTTTC
CDR3 protein: CARGRWTGETGANVLTF
D gene: TRBD1
V gene: TRBV9
clone size: -
J gene: TRBJ2-6

CDR3 DNA: TGTGCCAGCAGCAGTCCCCAGTTACAACGAGGCTACACCTTC
CDR3 protein: CASSSPQLQRGYTF
D gene: -
V gene: TRBV7-9
clone size: -
J gene: TRBJ1-2

CDR3 DNA: TGTGCCAGCAGCTTAGGCAGCCTCAATCAGCCCCAGCATTTT
CDR3 protein: CASSLGSLNQPQHF
D gene: -
V gene: TRBV7-9
clone size: many
J gene: TRBJ1-5

CDR3 DNA: TGTGCCAGCAGCCGGGTTGGGTTAACTGAAGCTTTCTTT
CDR3 protein: CASSRVGLTEAFF
D gene: -
V gene: TRBV10-2
clone size: -
J gene: TRBJ1-1

CDR3 DNA: TGTGCCAGCACCGAGGTGACAGGGAGTCAGCCCCAGCATTTT
CDR3 protein: CASTEVTGSQPQHF
D gene: TRBD1
V gene: TRBV7-2
clone size: few
J gene: TRBJ1-5

CDR3 DNA: TGCAGCGTTGTAGGGGGGCCTAACTATGGCTACACCTTC
CDR3 protein: CSVVGGPNYGYTF
D gene: -
V gene: TRBV29-1
clone size: -
J gene: TRBJ1-2

CDR3 DNA: TGTGCCAGCAGTGAAGGTAGGGACTACGAGCAGTACTTC
CDR3 protein: CASSEGRDYEQYF
D gene: -
V gene: TRBV6-2/TRBV6-3
clone size: -
J gene: TRBJ2-7

CDR3 DNA: TGCAGCGTGATGAGGGCTCTGGTTGGGCCCCAGCATTTT
CDR3 protein: CSVMRALVGPQHF
D gene: -
V gene: TRBV29-1
clone size: -
J gene: TRBJ1-5

CDR3 DNA: TGTGCCAGCAGCTTAAGAGGACTAGCGGGAGGTCACACCGGGGAGCTGTTTTTT
CDR3 protein: CASSLRGLAGGHTGELFF
D gene: TRBD2
V gene: TRBV7-2
clone size: many
J gene: TRBJ2-2

CDR3 DNA: TGTGCCAGCAGCCAAGATTCCCGTAACATTGAAAAACTGTTTTTT
CDR3 protein: CASSQDSRNIEKLFF
D gene: -
V gene: TRBV14
clone size: -
J gene: TRBJ1-4

CDR3 DNA: TGTGCCAGCAGTCCGGACAGTTTTAACACTGAAGCTTTCTTT
CDR3 protein: CASSPDSFNTEAFF
D gene: -
V gene: TRBV6-4
clone size: -
J gene: TRBJ1-1

CDR3 DNA: TGCAGCGTTGAGTATTGGGTGGAGGGGCCTGAAGCTTTCTTT
CDR3 protein: CSVEYWVEGPEAFF
D gene: -
V gene: TRBV29-1
clone size: many
J gene: TRBJ1-1

CDR3 DNA: TGTGCCAGCCCCGGTAGGGTGAGGGCTAATGAAAAACTGTTTTTT
CDR3 protein: CASPGRVRANEKLFF
D gene: -
V gene: TRBV14
clone size: many
J gene: TRBJ1-4

CDR3 DNA: TGTGCCAGCAGCCTGGTGGGGGGATTCTATAATTCACCCCTCCACTTT
CDR3 protein: CASSLVGGFYNSPLHF
D gene: -
V gene: TRBV7-2
clone size: many
J gene: TRBJ1-6

CDR3 DNA: TGTGCCCAGAAAGTGGGATCGACCACCTACGAGCAGTACTTC
CDR3 protein: CAQKVGSTTYEQYF
D gene: -
V gene: TRBV2
clone size: few
J gene: TRBJ2-7

CDR3 DNA: TGCAGCACGACAGGGGGATACCAAGAGACCCAGTACTTC
CDR3 protein: CSTTGGYQETQYF
D gene: TRBD1
V gene: TRBV29-1
clone size: -
J gene: TRBJ2-5

CDR3 DNA: TGTGCCAGCACTCCTGGGGGGGGCACTGAAGCTTTCTTT
CDR3 protein: CASTPGGGTEAFF
D gene: -
V gene: TRBV6-2/TRBV6-3
clone size: -
J gene: TRBJ1-1

CDR3 DNA: TGTGCCAGCAGCGTAGGTTCTAACAGGGTAACGAACACCGGGGAGCTGTTTTTT
CDR3 protein: CASSVGSNRVTNTGELFF
D gene: -
V gene: TRBV10-3
clone size: -
J gene: TRBJ2-2

CDR3 DNA: TGCAGCGTTGAAGGGGGTACAAGTCGCGAGCAGTACTTC
CDR3 protein: CSVEGGTSREQYF
D gene: -
V gene: TRBV29-1
clone size: -
J gene: TRBJ2-7

CDR3 DNA: TGTGCCACCAGCAGAGATGTCCAGGGTGTAAACGAGCAGTACTTC
CDR3 protein: CATSRDVQGVNEQYF
D gene: -
V gene: TRBV15
clone size: -
J gene: TRBJ2-7

CDR3 DNA: TGTGCCAGCAGGGCCACAGGGGGCTATAGCAATCAGCCCCAGCATTTT
CDR3 protein: CASRATGGYSNQPQHF
D gene: TRBD1
V gene: TRBV6-5
clone size: many
J gene: TRBJ1-5

CDR3 DNA: TGTGCCAGCTCACCAAGGCATCCAGAGACCCAGTACTTC
CDR3 protein: CASSPRHPETQYF
D gene: -
V gene: TRBV18
clone size: few
J gene: TRBJ2-5

CDR3 DNA: TGCAGCGCGGGACAGGGAGATTACTATGGCTACACCTTC
CDR3 protein: CSAGQGDYYGYTF
D gene: TRBD1
V gene: TRBV29-1
clone size: many
J gene: TRBJ1-2

CDR3 DNA: TGTGCCAGCAGTCGACAGGAGGGCTATGGCTACACCTTC
CDR3 protein: CASSRQEGYGYTF
D gene: -
V gene: TRBV2
clone size: many
J gene: TRBJ1-2

CDR3 DNA: TGTGCCAGCAGCTTAAACCCACGGGCGTCCGGGGAGCTGTTTTTT
CDR3 protein: CASSLNPRASGELFF
D gene: -
V gene: TRBV7-8
clone size: many
J gene: TRBJ2-2

CDR3 DNA: TGTGCCAGTCGACTACAGATCGCGAACACCGGGGAGCTGTTTTTT
CDR3 protein: CASRLQIANTGELFF
D gene: -
V gene: TRBV19
clone size: -
J gene: TRBJ2-2

CDR3 DNA: TGTGCCAGCAGCGCAGGGCGACAGGGTTCTGAAGCTTTCTTT
CDR3 protein: CASSAGRQGSEAFF
D gene: TRBD1
V gene: TRBV7-2
clone size: many
J gene: TRBJ1-1

CDR3 DNA: TGTGCCAGCAGCTCGACCGGGACACCATTCGGAAACACCATATATTTT
CDR3 protein: CASSSTGTPFGNTIYF
D gene: -
V gene: TRBV7-2
clone size: -
J gene: TRBJ1-3

CDR3 DNA: TGTGCCAGTAGTACGGTCCTCTCTGGGGCCAACGTCCTGACTTTC
CDR3 protein: CASSTVLSGANVLTF
D gene: -
V gene: TRBV19
clone size: -
J gene: TRBJ2-6

CDR3 DNA: TGCGCCAGCACTGAAAGGAGGGAGGAGAATGGCTACACCTTC
CDR3 protein: CASTERREENGYTF
D gene: -
V gene: TRBV4-1
clone size: many
J gene: TRBJ1-2

CDR3 DNA: TGTGCCAGCAGCTTAGGAGGGCGGCCGCCCCAGCATTTT
CDR3 protein: CASSLGGRPPQHF
D gene: -
V gene: TRBV7-8
clone size: -
J gene: TRBJ1-5

CDR3 DNA: TGCAGCGTTCTAGAAGGGAACTACGAGCAGTACTTC
CDR3 protein: CSVLEGNYEQYF
D gene: -
V gene: TRBV29-1
clone size: many
J gene: TRBJ2-7

CDR3 DNA: TGCAGCGTTGATCCACGGGAGGGGGCGCGTGGCTACACCTTC
CDR3 protein: CSVDPREGARGYTF
D gene: TRBD1
V gene: TRBV29-1
clone size: many
J gene: TRBJ1-2

CDR3 DNA: TGCAGCTTAGAGACAGGGTATGGCTACACCTTC
CDR3 protein: CSLETGYGYTF
D gene: TRBD1
V gene: TRBV29-1
clone size: -
J gene: TRBJ1-2

CDR3 DNA: TGTGCCAGCAGGCAACAAGCCTCTGGGGCCAACGTCCTGACTTTC
CDR3 protein: CASRQQASGANVLTF
D gene: -
V gene: TRBV11-3
clone size: -
J gene: TRBJ2-6

CDR3 DNA: TGTGCCAGCAGTTACGGGTTCTCCTACGAGCAGTACTTC
CDR3 protein: CASSYGFSYEQYF
D gene: -
V gene: TRBV6-2/TRBV6-3
clone size: -
J gene: TRBJ2-7

CDR3 DNA: TGCAGTGCTTCCGGACTAGCGGGAGTCCACGAGCAGTACTTC
CDR3 protein: CSASGLAGVHEQYF
D gene: TRBD2
V gene: TRBV20-1
clone size: many
J gene: TRBJ2-7

CDR3 DNA: TGTGCCAGCAGTTTAAGCGCATTAGGTGAGACCCAGTACTTC
CDR3 protein: CASSLSALGETQYF
D gene: -
V gene: TRBV6-1
clone size: -
J gene: TRBJ2-5

CDR3 DNA: TGTGCCAGCAGCTTAGTAAGGCCTAGCGGGAGCTCCTACGAGCAGTACTTC
CDR3 protein: CASSLVRPSGSSYEQYF
D gene: TRBD2
V gene: TRBV7-9
clone size: -
J gene: TRBJ2-7

CDR3 DNA: TGTGCCATCAGTGAGTCGGGACAGGGTCCTCAGCCCCAGCATTTT
CDR3 protein: CAISESGQGPQPQHF
D gene: TRBD1
V gene: TRBV10-3
clone size: -
J gene: TRBJ1-5